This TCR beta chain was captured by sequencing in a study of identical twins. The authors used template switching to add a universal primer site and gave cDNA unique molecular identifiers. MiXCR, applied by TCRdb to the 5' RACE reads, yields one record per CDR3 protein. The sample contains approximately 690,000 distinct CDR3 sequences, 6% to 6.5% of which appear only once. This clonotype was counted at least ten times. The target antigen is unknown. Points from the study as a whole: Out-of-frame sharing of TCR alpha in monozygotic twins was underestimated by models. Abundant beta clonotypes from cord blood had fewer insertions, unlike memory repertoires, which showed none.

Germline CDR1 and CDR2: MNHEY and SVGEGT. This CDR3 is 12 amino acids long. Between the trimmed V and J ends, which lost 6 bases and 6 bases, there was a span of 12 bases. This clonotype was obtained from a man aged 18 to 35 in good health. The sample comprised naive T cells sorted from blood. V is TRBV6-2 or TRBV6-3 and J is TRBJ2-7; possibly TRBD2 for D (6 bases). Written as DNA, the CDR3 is TGTGCCAGCAGCCCCCCGGGGGTCGAGCAGTACTTC. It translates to CASSPPGVEQYF.